This entry concerns a single TCR beta chain. The sample is drawn from a study of blood T cell repertoires in COVID-19. Original data processing: Scientists estimated how many nucleated cells there were by amplifying reference gene primers. Generated by immunoSEQ multiplex PCR, the TCRdb table keeps only in-frame clones and is missing some. Clone size and the V and J calls come from that table; the DNA yielded D and trimming. There are around 300,000 clones in the sample; about 89% occur only once, and over 2.5% lies in the top ten. Germline V gives CDR1 LGHNA, CDR2 YSLEER. The ends lost 0 bases at V and 7 bases at J; junction bases unmatched: 13. The CDR3 consists of 17 residues.

The TCR comes from a woman aged 18-35 years who had recovered from COVID-19. Sample: PBMCs or T cells enriched from blood (not recorded which). This chain uses TRBV4-3 with TRBJ1-1, with 8 bases identical to TRBD1. The CDR3 sequence: CASSQDYQGAWVGEAFF. The CDR3 DNA reads as TGCGCCAGCAGCCAAGATTACCAGGGGGCTTGGGTCGGTGAAGCTTTCTTT.